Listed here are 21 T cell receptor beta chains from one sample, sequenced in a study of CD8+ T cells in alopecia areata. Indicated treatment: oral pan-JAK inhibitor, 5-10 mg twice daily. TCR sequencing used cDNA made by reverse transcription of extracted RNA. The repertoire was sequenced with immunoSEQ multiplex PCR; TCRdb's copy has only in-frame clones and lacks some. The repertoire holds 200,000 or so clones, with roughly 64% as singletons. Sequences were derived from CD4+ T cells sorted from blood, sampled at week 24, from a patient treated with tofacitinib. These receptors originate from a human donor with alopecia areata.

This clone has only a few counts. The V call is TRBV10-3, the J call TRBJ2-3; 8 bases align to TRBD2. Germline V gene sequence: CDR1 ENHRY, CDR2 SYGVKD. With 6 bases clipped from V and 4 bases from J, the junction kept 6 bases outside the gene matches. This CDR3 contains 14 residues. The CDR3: CAIRVGGASDTQYF. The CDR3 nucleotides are TGTGCCATCAGAGTCGGGGGGGCTTCAGATACGCAGTATTTT.

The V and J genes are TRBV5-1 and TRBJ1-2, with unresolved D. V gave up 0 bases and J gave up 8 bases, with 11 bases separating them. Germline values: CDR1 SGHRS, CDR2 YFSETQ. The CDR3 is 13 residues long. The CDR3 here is CASSLALGKGYTF. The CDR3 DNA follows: TGCGCCAGCAGCTTGGCCTTAGGCAAAGGCTACACCTTC.

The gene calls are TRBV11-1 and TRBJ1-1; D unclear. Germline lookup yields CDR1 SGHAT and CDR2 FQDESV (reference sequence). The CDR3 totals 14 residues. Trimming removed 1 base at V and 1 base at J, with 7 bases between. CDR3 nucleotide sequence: TGTGCCAGCAGCTTAGAAAGATCGAACACTGAAGCTTTCTTT. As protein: CASSLERSNTEAFF.

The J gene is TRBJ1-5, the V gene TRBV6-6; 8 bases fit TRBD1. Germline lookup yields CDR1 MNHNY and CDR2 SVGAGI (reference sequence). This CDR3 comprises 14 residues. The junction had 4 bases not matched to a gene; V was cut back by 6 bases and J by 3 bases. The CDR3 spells CASSGQGDNQPQHF. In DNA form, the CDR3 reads TGTGCCAGCAGCGGACAGGGAGACAATCAGCCCCAGCATTTT.

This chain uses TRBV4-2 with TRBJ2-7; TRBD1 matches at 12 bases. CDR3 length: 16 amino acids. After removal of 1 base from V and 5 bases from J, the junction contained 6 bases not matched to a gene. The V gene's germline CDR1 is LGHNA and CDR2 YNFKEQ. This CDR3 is CASSQVTGQGAHEQYF. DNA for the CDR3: TGTGCCAGCAGCCAAGTCACGGGACAGGGGGCCCACGAGCAGTACTTC.

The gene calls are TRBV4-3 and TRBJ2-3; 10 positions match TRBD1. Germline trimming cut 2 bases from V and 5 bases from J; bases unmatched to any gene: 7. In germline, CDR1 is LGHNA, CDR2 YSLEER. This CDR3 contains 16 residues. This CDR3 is CASSQTGTGAGDTQYF. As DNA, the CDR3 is TGCGCCAGCAGCCAAACCGGGACAGGGGCGGGAGATACGCAGTATTTT.

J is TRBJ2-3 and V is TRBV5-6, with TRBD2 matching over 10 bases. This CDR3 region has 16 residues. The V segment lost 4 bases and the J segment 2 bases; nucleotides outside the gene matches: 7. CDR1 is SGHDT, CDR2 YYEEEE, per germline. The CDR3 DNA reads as TGTGCCAGCAGCCGAAGGACTAGCGGTGACACAGATACGCAGTATTTT. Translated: CASSRRTSGDTDTQYF.

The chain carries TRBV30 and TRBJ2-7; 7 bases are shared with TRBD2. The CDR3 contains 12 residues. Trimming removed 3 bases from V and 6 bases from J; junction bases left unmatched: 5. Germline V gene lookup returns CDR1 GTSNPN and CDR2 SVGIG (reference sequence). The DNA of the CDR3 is TGTGCCTGGAGGAGGGAGGGCCTCGAGCAGTACTTC. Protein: CAWRREGLEQYF. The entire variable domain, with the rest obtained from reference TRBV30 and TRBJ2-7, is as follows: SQTIHQWPATLVQPVGSPLSLECTVEGTSNPNLYWYRQAAGRGLQLLFYSVGIGQISSEVPQNLSASRPQDRQFILSSKKLLLSDSGFYLCAWRREGLEQYFGPGTRLTVT.

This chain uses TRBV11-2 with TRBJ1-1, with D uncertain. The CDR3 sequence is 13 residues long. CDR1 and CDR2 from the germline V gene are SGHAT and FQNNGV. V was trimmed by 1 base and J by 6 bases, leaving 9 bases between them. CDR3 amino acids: CASSLAAIPEAFF. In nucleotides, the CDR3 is TGTGCCAGCAGCTTAGCGGCAATCCCTGAAGCTTTCTTT.

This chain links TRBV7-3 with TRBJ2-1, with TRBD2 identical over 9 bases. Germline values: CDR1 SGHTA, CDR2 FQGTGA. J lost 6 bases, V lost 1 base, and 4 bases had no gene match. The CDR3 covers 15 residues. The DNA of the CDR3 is TGTGCCAGCAGCTTAATTAGCGGGAGCGGCAATGAGCAGTTCTTC. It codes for CASSLISGSGNEQFF.

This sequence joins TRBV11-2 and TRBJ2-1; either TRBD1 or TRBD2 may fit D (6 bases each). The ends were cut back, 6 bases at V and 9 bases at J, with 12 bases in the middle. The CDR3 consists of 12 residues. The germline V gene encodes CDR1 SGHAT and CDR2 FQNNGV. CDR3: CASSREGGEQFF. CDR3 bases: TGTGCCAGCAGTCGTGAGGGGGGTGAGCAGTTCTTC.

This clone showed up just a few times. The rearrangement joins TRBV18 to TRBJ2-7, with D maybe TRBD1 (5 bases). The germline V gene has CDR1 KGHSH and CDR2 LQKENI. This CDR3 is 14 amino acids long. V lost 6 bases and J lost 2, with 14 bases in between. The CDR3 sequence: CASSTMTVPYEQYF. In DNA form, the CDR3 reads TGTGCCAGCTCCACAATGACAGTGCCCTACGAGCAGTACTTC. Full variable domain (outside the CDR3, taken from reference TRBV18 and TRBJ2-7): NAGVMQNPRHLVRRRGQEARLRCSPMKGHSHVYWYRQLPEEGLKFMVYLQKENIIDESGMPKERFSAEFPKEGPSILRIQQVVRGDSAAYFCASSTMTVPYEQYFGPGTRLTVT.

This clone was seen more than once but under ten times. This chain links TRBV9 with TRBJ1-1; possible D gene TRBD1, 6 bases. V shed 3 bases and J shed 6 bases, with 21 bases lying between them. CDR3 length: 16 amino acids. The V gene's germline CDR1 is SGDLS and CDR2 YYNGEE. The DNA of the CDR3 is TGTGCCAGCAGCGCAGAAAGGGGGGCGCGGTCCCCTGAAGCTTTCTTT. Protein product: CASSAERGARSPEAFF.

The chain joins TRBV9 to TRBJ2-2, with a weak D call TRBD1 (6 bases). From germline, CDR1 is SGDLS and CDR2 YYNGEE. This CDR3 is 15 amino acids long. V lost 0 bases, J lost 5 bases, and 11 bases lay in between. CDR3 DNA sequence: TGTGCCAGCAGCGTAGGGCAGGGGTGGACCGGGGAGCTGTTTTTT. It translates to CASSVGQGWTGELFF.

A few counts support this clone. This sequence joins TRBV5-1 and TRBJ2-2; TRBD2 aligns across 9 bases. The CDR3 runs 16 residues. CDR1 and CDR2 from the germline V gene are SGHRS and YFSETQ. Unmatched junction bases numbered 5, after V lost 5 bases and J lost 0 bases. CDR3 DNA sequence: TGCGCCAGCAGTTCAATAGCGGGAGCGAACACCGGGGAGCTGTTTTTT. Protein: CASSSIAGANTGELFF.

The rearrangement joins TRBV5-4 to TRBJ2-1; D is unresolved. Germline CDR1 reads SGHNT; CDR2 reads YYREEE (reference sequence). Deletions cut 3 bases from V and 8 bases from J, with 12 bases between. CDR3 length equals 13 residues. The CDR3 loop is CASSWVTAYEQFF. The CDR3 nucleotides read TGTGCCAGCAGCTGGGTAACGGCCTATGAGCAGTTCTTC.

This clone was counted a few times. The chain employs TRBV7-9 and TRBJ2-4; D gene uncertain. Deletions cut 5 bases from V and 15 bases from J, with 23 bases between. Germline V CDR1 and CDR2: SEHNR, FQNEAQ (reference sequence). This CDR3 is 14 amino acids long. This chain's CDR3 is CASSTSLVSQKPYF. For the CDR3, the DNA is TGTGCCAGCAGCACCTCGTTGGTTAGCCAGAAACCGTACTTC. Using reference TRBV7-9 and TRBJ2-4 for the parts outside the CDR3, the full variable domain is DTGVSQNPRHKITKRGQNVTFRCDPISEHNRLYWYRQTLGQGPEFLTYFQNEAQLEKSRLLSDRFSAERPKGSFSTLEIQRTEQGDSAMYLCASSTSLVSQKPYFGAGTRLSVL.

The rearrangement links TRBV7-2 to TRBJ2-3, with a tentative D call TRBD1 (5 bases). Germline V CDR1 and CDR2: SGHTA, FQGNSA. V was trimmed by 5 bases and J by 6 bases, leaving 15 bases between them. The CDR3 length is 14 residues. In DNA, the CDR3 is TGTGCCAGCAGCCCAAAGGGGCCGTGGGATACGCAGTATTTT. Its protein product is CASSPKGPWDTQYF.

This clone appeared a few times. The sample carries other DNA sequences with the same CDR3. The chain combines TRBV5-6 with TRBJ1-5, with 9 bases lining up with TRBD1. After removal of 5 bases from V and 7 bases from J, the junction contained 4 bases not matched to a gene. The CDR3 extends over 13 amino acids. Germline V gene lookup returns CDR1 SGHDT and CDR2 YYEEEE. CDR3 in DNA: TGTGCCAGCAGTCTGGACAGGGGCCAGCCCCAGCATTTT. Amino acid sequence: CASSLDRGQPQHF.

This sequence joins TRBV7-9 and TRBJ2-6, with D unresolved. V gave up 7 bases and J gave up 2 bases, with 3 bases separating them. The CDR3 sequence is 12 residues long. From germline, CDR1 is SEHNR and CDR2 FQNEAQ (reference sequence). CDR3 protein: CASTPGANVLTF. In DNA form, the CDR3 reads TGTGCCAGCACCCCTGGGGCCAACGTCCTGACTTTC.

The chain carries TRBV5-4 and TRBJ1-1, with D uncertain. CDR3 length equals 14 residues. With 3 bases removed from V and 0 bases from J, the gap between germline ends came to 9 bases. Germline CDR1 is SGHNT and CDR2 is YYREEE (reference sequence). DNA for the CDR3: TGTGCCAGCAGCTCCCTAGGGATGAACACTGAAGCTTTCTTT. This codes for CASSSLGMNTEAFF.